The T cell receptor beta chain described here comes from a study of early T cells in non-severe SARS-CoV-2 infection. Individual cDNA molecules received unique molecular identifiers. TCRdb re-analysed the 5' RACE reads in MiXCR, keeping a single row per CDR3 protein. The repertoire holds 30,000 or so distinct CDR3 sequences, around 7% seen once, with about a third in the top ten. The material sequenced was whole blood. This clonotype originated in an adult who was a healthcare worker with PCR-confirmed SARS-CoV-2 infection or an uninfected control (not recorded which).

The CDR3 loop is CASSLTWRDEQFF. The DNA for the CDR3 is TGTGCCAGCTCACTCACCTGGCGGGATGAGCAGTTCTTC. The gene calls are TRBV18 and TRBJ2-1, with a possible D match to TRBD2 (5 bases). In germline, CDR1 is KGHSH, CDR2 LQKENI. V was shortened by 4 bases and J by 8 bases, with 12 bases between the two germline ends. The CDR3 has 13 amino acids.